The rows below give T cell receptor beta chains drawn from one sample of a study of blood T cells in healthy people across ages. TCRdb used MiXCR to reprocess the 5' RACE reads, holding one entry per CDR3 protein. The sample contains fewer than 950,000 distinct CDR3 sequences, about 48% of which appear only once. The sequenced sample consisted of blood. Every receptor here comes from an older man in good health. Each CDR3 is given without its conserved first and last residue. A D gene is named only where the DNA matches it firmly. Where a row states a size, it is once, few, many or the class of an expanded clone; other rows omit it.

j_call d_call v_call clone_size cdr3_aa
. TRBD2 TRBV9 . ASSVGTSSYNEQY
TRBJ2-4 TRBD1 TRBV20-1 . SILSGTGGLAKNIQY
TRBJ1-6 TRBD1 TRBV7-9 . ASSLRTGGNSPLH
TRBJ2-5 TRBD2 TRBV7-6 . ASSLGPGLAGETQY
TRBJ2-3 . TRBV9 few ASSLQGPGGDTQY
TRBJ2-1 TRBD1 TRBV4-1 . ASSQDGTGGIVEQF
TRBJ2-1 . TRBV7-9 . ASSLVGGKIYNEQF
TRBJ2-7 . TRBV5-1 once ASSLGQNNEQY
TRBJ2-7 . TRBV21-1 few AREGHFLPYEQY
TRBJ1-2 . TRBV5-1 . ASSLGGAGYGYT
TRBJ2-3 TRBD2 TRBV20-1 . SAITGTSTSDTQY
TRBJ2-3 TRBD2 TRBV6-5 . ASSYPTRAAGGPGNTDTQY
TRBJ2-5 . TRBV5-1 few ASSLALDRRQETQY
TRBJ2-3 . TRBV28 few ASSYRAGTDTQY
TRBJ2-5 . TRBV7-2 . ASRSPGVVETQY
TRBJ2-7 TRBD1 TRBV5-1 few ASSLYAYRDRPYEQY
TRBJ1-1 . TRBV20-1 once SARESRAMTEAF
TRBJ2-7 . TRBV29-1 . GVGLVGGPSYEQY
. . TRBV18 . ASSPRQFQETQY
TRBJ2-1 . TRBV6-5 . ASSYSGNYNEQF
TRBJ1-4 TRBD1 TRBV7-2 . ASSSGQVNEKLF
TRBJ2-1 TRBD1 TRBV5-5 . ASTIILQGAGEQF
TRBJ2-1 . TRBV10-3 . AISDRTIYNEQF
TRBJ1-2 . TRBV5-1 few ASSPTGISGYGYT
TRBJ2-7 TRBD2 TRBV12-3/TRBV12-4 few ASSPSGTRGEQY
. . TRBV2 few ASSEALASAPPYEQY
TRBJ2-7 . TRBV7-9 few ASTPPDYDEQY
TRBJ2-6 . TRBV29-1 once SAAQGSAGANVLT